One T cell receptor beta chain is described in this entry. The record originates from a study of cytomegalovirus exposure and HLA in healthy donors. On the study more broadly: Within the Caucasian-associated ancestry cluster were roughly 81% of the approximately 400 genotyped donors.

The PCR contained 60 Vbeta and 13 Jbeta primers. The method was immunoSEQ multiplex PCR; TCRdb's version includes in-frame clones alone and lacks a portion of them. The data contain roughly 100,000 clones, 70% to 80% of them singletons. These donors, healthy bone marrow donors, were studied. The receptor was isolated from a man aged 35-49 years in good health and CMV-seronegative. The sequenced sample was PBMCs.

The CDR3 nucleotides are TGTGCCAGCACTTTGGACGGACTAGCGGGTTACTACAATGAGCAGTTCTTC. Encoded protein: CASTLDGLAGYYNEQFF. This chain connects TRBV7-9 to TRBJ2-1, with 11 bases fitting TRBD2. Germline assignment: CDR1 SEHNR and CDR2 FQNEAQ (reference sequence). With V trimmed by 7 bases and J by 3 bases, 11 bases remained unmatched. The CDR3 is 17 residues long.